The 10 T cell receptor beta chains listed next were all sequenced from one sample in a study of cytomegalovirus exposure and HLA in healthy donors. Vbeta (60) and Jbeta (13) primers were used in the PCR. TCRdb keeps only in-frame clones here, not all; method: immunoSEQ multiplex PCR. The profile shows 160,000 or so clones, 82% of them singletons. The sequencing sample was made of PBMCs. The source is a man aged 50 to 60 in good health and CMV-seropositive.

The chain's CDR3 is CASSVVGVWNEQFF. In nucleotides, the CDR3 is TGTGCCAGCAGTGTTGTGGGAGTTTGGAATGAGCAGTTCTTC. The chain is built from TRBV2 and TRBJ2-1, with a tentative D call TRBD2 (5 bases). The germline V and J ends were trimmed by 4 bases and 7 bases, with 14 bases remaining between them. This CDR3 comprises 14 residues. Germline CDR1 and CDR2: SNHLY and FYNNEI.

This clone was recorded only once. The rearrangement joins TRBV6-1 to TRBJ2-1; 7 nucleotides line up with TRBD1. The CDR3 consists of 15 residues. Germline V gives CDR1 MNHNS, CDR2 SASEGT. The V and J ends lost 11 bases and 0 bases, in that order; junction bases with no gene match: 10. The CDR3 sequence is CAGSGGESSYNEQFF. DNA for the CDR3: TGTGCCGGCTCAGGGGGAGAGAGCTCCTACAATGAGCAGTTCTTC.

This chain joins TRBV7-2 and TRBJ2-4; 10 bases are shared with TRBD2. V shed 2 bases and J 2 bases; nucleotides not matched to a gene: 12. The CDR3 sequence is 19 residues long. Germline V gene data show CDR1 as SGHTA and CDR2 as FQGNSA. The CDR3 nucleotides read TGTGCCAGCAGCTTAAGAACGGGGCTAGCGGGAGCTTCCAAAAACATTCAGTACTTC. It translates to CASSLRTGLAGASKNIQYF.

This chain connects TRBV18 to TRBJ2-6, with 7 bases identical to TRBD1. Germline loops: CDR1 KGHSH, CDR2 LQKENI. CDR3 length: 18 amino acids. The V segment lost 5 bases and the J segment 1 base; nucleotides outside the gene matches: 11. CDR3 in amino acids: CASSANRGGASGANVLTF. In DNA form, the CDR3 reads TGTGCCAGCTCAGCAAACAGGGGTGGGGCATCTGGGGCCAACGTCCTGACTTTC.

This clone is a singleton in its sample. This chain connects TRBV6-5 to TRBJ2-2; 7 bases match TRBD2. The CDR3 loop spans 13 amino acids. V was clipped by 7 bases and J by 7 bases; unmatched bases: 6. Germline lookup yields CDR1 MNHEY and CDR2 SVGAGI. CDR3 coding DNA: TGTGCCAGCACCGGACTAGAGGGCGGGGAGCTGTTTTTT. Translating it yields CASTGLEGGELFF.

The chain combines TRBV5-1 with TRBJ2-5; 10 bases line up with TRBD2. Trimming took 4 bases from V and 2 from J; bases not matched to a gene: 14. The CDR3 sequence is 18 residues long. CDR1 and CDR2 from the germline V gene are SGHRS and YFSETQ. For the CDR3, the DNA is TGCGCCAGCAGCCCTGGAGGTTTTAGCGGGAGGATTCAAGAGACCCAGTACTTC. Translating it yields CASSPGGFSGRIQETQYF.

The genes are TRBV18 and TRBJ2-3; D remains ambiguous. The CDR3 loop spans 15 amino acids. V gave up 3 bases and J gave up 0 bases, with 10 bases separating them. Per germline, CDR1 KGHSH and CDR2 LQKENI. DNA for the CDR3: TGTGCCAGCTCACCTGGCGGAGACAGCACAGATACGCAGTATTTT. Encoded protein: CASSPGGDSTDTQYF.

The rearrangement uses TRBV18 and TRBJ1-4; TRBD1 matches at 7 bases. From germline, CDR1 is KGHSH and CDR2 LQKENI. The CDR3 consists of 15 residues. The trim removed 3 bases at V and 6 bases at J, leaving 7 bases unmatched. The CDR3 DNA reads as TGTGCCAGCTCACCCATGACAGGGCGACATGAAAAACTGTTTTTT. Translating gives CASSPMTGRHEKLFF.

This rearrangement joins TRBV10-3 to TRBJ2-3, with 8 bases matching TRBD1. The CDR3 length is 14 residues. J was trimmed by 5 bases and V by 8 bases; bases with no gene match: 9. The germline gives CDR1 ENHRY, CDR2 SYGVKD. DNA for the CDR3: TGTGCCATCCGAGGACAGGGTAAAGGAGATACGCAGTATTTT. It translates to CAIRGQGKGDTQYF.

V usage is TRBV30 and J usage is TRBJ1-3, with 10 bases that match TRBD1. The J segment lost 0 bases and the V segment lost 0 bases, leaving 11 bases of the junction unmatched. CDR1 GTSNPN and CDR2 SVGIG come from the germline V gene (reference sequence). The length of the CDR3 is 19 residues. The CDR3 loop reads CAWSVPPGQGRYSGNTIYF. CDR3 coding DNA: TGTGCCTGGAGTGTACCCCCGGGACAGGGGCGCTACTCTGGAAACACCATATATTTT.